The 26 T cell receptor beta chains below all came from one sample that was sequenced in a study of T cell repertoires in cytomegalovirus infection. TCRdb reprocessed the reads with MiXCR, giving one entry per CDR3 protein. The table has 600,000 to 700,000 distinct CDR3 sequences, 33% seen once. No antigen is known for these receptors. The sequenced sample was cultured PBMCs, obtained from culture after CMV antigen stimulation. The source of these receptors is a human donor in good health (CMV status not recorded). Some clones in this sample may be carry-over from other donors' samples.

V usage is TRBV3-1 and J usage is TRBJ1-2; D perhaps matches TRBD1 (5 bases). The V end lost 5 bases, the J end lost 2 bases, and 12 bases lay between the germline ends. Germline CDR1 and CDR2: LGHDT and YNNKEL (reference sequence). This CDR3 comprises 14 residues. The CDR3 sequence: CASSYQGLNYGYTF. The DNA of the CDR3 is TGTGCCAGCAGCTACCAGGGCCTGAACTATGGCTACACCTTC. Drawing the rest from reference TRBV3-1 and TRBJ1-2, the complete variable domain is DTAVSQTPKYLVTQMGNDKSIKCEQNLGHDTMYWYKQDSKKFLKIMFSYNNKELIINETVPNRFSPKSPDKAHLNLHINSLELGDSAVYFCASSYQGLNYGYTFGSGTRLTVV.

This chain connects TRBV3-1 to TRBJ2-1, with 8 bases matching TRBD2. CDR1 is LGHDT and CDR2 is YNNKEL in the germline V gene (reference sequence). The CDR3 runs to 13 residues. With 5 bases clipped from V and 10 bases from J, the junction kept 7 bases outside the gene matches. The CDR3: CASSFRLAHEQFF. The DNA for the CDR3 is TGTGCCAGCAGCTTCCGACTAGCGCACGAGCAGTTCTTC.

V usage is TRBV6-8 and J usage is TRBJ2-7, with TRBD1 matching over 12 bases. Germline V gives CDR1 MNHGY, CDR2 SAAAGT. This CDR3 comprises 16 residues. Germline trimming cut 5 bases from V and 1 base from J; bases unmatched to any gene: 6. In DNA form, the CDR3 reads TGTGCCAGCAGTCGACCGGGACAGGGGGCATCCTACGAGCAGTACTTC. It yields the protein CASSRPGQGASYEQYF.

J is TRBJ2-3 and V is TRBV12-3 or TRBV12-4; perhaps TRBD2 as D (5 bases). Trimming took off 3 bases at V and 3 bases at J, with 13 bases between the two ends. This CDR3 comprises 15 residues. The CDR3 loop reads CASSFSASVTDTQYF. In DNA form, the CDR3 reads TGTGCCAGCAGTTTTAGCGCTAGTGTAACAGATACGCAGTATTTT.

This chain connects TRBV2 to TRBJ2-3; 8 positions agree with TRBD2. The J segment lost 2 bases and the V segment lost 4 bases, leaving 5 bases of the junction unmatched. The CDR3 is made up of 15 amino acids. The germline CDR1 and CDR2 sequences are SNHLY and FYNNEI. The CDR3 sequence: CASSVRAGATDTQYF. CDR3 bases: TGTGCCAGCAGTGTAAGAGCGGGGGCCACAGATACGCAGTATTTT.

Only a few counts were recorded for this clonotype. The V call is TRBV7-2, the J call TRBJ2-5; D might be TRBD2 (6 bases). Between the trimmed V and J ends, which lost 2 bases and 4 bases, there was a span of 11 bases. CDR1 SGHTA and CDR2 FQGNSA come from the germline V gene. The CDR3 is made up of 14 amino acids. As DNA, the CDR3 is TGTGCCAGCAGCTTACGGGGGAAACGAGAGACCCAGTACTTC. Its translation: CASSLRGKRETQYF. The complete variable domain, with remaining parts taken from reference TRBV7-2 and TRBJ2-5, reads GAGVSQSPSNKVTEKGKDVELRCDPISGHTALYWYRQSLGQGLEFLIYFQGNSAPDKSGLPSDRFSAERTGGSVSTLTIQRTQQEDSAVYLCASSLRGKRETQYFGPGTRLLVL.

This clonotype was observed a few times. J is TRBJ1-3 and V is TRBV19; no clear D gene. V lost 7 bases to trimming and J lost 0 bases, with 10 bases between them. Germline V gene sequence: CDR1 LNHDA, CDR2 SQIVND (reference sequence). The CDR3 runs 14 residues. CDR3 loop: CASMKSNSGNTIYF. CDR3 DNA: TGTGCCAGTATGAAGAGCAACTCTGGAAACACCATATATTTT.

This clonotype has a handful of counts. The CDR3 loop reads CASDRDRGQETQYF. The CDR3 nucleotides read TGTGCCAGCGATCGGGACAGGGGGCAAGAGACCCAGTACTTC. The chain employs TRBV5-5 and TRBJ2-5; 11 bases are a match to TRBD1. Germline trimming cut 7 bases from V and 2 bases from J; bases unmatched to any gene: 4. The V gene's germline CDR1 is SGHKS and CDR2 YYEKEE (reference sequence). CDR3 length: 14 amino acids.

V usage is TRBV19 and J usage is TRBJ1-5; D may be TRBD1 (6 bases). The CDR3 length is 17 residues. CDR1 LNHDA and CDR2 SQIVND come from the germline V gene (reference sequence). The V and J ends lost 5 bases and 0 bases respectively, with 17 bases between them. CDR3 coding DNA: TGTGCCAGTAGTCCCTGGACAGCCATCATTAGCAATCAGCCCCAGCATTTT. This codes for CASSPWTAIISNQPQHF.

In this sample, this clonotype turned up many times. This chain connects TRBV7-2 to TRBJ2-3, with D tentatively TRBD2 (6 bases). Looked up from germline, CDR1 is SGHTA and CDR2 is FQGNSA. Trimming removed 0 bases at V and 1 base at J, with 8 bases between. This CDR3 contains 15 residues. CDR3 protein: CASSLATSGTDTQYF. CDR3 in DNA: TGTGCCAGCAGCTTAGCGACTAGTGGCACAGATACGCAGTATTTT.

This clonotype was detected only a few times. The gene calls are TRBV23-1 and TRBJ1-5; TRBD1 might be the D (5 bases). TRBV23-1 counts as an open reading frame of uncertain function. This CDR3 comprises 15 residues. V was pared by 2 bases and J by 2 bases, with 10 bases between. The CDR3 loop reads CASSQPRVRNQPQHF. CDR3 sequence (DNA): TGCGCCAGCAGTCAACCCAGGGTGCGCAATCAGCCCCAGCATTTT.

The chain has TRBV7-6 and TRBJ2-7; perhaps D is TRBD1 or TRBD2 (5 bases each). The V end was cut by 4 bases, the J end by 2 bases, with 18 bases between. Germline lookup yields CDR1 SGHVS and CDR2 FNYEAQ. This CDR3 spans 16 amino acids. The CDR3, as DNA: TGTGCCAGCAGCTCTATTGTGGGGACGACTCCCTACGAGCAGTACTTC. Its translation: CASSSIVGTTPYEQYF.

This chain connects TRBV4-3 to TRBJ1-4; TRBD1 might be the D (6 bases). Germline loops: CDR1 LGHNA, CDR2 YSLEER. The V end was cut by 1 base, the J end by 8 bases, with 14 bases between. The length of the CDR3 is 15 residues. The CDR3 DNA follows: TGCGCCAGCAGCCAAGTTGACAGAACAGGGGAAAAACTGTTTTTT. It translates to CASSQVDRTGEKLFF.

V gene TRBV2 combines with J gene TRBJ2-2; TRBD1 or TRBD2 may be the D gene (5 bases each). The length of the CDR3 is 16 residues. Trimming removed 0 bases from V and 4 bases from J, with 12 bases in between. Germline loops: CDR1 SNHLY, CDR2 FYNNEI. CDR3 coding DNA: TGTGCCAGCAGTGAAGCGCACGGGGCGATCACCGGGGAGCTGTTTTTT. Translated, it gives CASSEAHGAITGELFF. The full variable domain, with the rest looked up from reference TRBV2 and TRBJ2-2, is EPEVTQTPSHQVTQMGQEVILRCVPISNHLYFYWYRQILGQKVEFLVSFYNNEISEKSEIFDDQFSVERPDGSNFTLKIRSTKLEDSAMYFCASSEAHGAITGELFFGEGSRLTVL.

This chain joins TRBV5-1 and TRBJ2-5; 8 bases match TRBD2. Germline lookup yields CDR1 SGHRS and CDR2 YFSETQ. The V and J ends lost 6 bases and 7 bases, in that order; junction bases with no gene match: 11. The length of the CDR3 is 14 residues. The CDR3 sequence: CASKVLAGDRTQYF. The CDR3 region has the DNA TGCGCCAGCAAGGTTCTAGCGGGCGACAGGACCCAGTACTTC.

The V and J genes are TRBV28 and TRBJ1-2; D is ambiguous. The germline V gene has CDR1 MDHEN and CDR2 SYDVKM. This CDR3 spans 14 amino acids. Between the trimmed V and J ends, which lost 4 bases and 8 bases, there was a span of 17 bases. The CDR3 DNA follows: TGTGCCAGCAGTTCAATTCGGGCTCTCTTGGGCTACACCTTC. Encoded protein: CASSSIRALLGYTF.

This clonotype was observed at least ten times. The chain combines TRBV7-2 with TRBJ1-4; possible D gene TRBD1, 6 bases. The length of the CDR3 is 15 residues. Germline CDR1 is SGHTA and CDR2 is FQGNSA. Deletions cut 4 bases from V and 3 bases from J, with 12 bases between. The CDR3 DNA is TGTGCCAGCAGCTCCGTCTCAGGGGCTAATGAAAAACTGTTTTTT. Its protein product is CASSSVSGANEKLFF.

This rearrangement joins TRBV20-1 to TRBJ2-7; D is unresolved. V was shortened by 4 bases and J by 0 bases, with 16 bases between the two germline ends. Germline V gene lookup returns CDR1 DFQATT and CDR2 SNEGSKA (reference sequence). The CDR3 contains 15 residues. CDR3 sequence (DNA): TGCAGTGCTATGCCACCAGAAGCGTCCTCCTACGAGCAGTACTTC. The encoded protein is CSAMPPEASSYEQYF.

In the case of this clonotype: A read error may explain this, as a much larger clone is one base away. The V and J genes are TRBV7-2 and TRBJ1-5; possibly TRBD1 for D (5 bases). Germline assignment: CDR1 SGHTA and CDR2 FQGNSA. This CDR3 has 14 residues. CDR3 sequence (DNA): TGTGCCAGAAGCTTAGCGGGACTAAATCAGCCCCAGCATTTT. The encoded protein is CARSLAGLNQPQHF. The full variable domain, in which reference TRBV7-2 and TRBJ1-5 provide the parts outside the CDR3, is GAGVSQSPSNKVTEKGKDVELRCDPISGHTALYWYRQSLGQGLEFLIYFQGNSAPDKSGLPSDRFSAERTGGSVSTLTIQRTQQEDSAVYLCARSLAGLNQPQHFGDGTRLSIL.

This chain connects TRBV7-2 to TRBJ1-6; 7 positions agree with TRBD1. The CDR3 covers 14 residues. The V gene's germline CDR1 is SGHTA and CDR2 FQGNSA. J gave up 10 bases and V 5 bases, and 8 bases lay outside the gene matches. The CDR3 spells CASSRPGTDSPLHF. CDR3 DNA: TGTGCCAGCAGCCGTCCCGGGACAGACTCACCCCTCCACTTT.

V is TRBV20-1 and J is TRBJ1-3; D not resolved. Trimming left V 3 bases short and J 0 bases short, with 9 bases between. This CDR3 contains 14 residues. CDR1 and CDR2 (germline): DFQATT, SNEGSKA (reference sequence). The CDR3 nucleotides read TGCAGTGCTAGGGCACCCGACTCTGGAAACACCATATATTTT. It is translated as CSARAPDSGNTIYF.

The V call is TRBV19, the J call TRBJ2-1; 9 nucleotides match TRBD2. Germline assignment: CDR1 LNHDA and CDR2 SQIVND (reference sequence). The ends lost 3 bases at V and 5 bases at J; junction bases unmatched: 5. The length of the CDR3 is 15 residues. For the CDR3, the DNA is TGTGCCAGTAGTATCTTTAGCGGGGGAAACAATGAGCAGTTCTTC. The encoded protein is CASSIFSGGNNEQFF.

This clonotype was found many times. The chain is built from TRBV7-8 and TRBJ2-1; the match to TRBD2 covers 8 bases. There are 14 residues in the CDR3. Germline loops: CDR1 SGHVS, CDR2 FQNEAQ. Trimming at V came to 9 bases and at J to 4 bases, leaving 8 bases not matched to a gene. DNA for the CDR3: TGTGCCAGGGTTGAGCGGGAGCCGTACAATGAGCAGTTCTTC. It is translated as CARVEREPYNEQFF.

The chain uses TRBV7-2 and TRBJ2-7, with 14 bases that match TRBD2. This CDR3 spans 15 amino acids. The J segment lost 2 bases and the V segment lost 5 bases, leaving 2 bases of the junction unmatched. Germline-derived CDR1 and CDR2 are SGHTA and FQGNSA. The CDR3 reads CASSPTSGGAYEQYF. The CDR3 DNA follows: TGTGCCAGCAGCCCGACTAGCGGGGGGGCCTACGAGCAGTACTTC.

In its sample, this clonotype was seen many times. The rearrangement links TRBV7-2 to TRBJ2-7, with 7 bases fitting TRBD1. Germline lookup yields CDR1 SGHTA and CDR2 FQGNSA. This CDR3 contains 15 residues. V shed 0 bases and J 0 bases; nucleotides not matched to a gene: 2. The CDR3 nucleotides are TGTGCCAGCAGCTTAGCGACAGGGAGCTCCTACGAGCAGTACTTC. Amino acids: CASSLATGSSYEQYF.

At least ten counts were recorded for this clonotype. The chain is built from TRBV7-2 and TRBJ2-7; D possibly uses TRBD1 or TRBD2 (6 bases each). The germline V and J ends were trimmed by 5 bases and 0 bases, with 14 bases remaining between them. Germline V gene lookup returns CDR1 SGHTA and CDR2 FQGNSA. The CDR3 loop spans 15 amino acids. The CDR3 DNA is TGTGCCAGCAGCCCCGGAGGGGGGCACTCCTACGAGCAGTACTTC. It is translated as CASSPGGGHSYEQYF.